This TCR beta chain was obtained from a study of cytomegalovirus exposure and HLA in healthy donors. Study-level findings and limits: TCR beta chains numbering 164 were designated cytomegalovirus-associated. In a later analysis, a missense DCLRE1C variant was linked to TCR beta V- and J-gene trimming.

PCR employed 60 Vbeta and 13 Jbeta primers. Measured with immunoSEQ multiplex PCR; TCRdb has only the in-frame clones, and not every one. The sample lists under 200,000 clones; roughly 82% were seen once. With regard to this clone: Its target is unknown.

Source material: PBMCs. The clonotype comes from a girl between 5 and 17 years old in good health and CMV-seropositive.

CDR3 in amino acids: CASSLVPAGGVAGGHRELFF. The DNA of the CDR3 is TGTGCCAGCAGCTTAGTACCGGCGGGGGGAGTAGCGGGGGGGCACCGGGAGCTGTTTTTT. The chain links TRBV7-8 to TRBJ2-2; 11 nucleotides line up with TRBD2. The CDR3 spans 20 residues. CDR1 and CDR2 (germline): SGHVS, FQNEAQ. The V and J ends lost 1 base and 9 bases, in that order; junction bases with no gene match: 19.